One sample yielded the 9 T cell receptor beta chains listed below, sequenced in a study of T-cell memory formation after mild COVID-19 (dated by TCRdb to the early 2020s). The library was obtained by 5' RACE. This sample was sequenced with an Illumina NovaSeq 6000. In-frame beta chains were kept once TCRdb had trimmed the public reads at Q25 with fastp and called clones with MiXCR. Each CDR3 protein gets just one entry, which takes the most common genes and DNA from the rows behind it. The sample table records 550,000 to 700,000 distinct CDR3 sequences; about 18% of these occur just once. About 7.4% of the sample rests with the top ten. Material: PBMCs or a T cell subset sorted from them (not recorded which). Every receptor here comes from an adult woman who had mild COVID-19 (a few samples of this study predate the infection). The sample titles of this study are shuffled in the database, so cell type and time point are left out; the donor was told from shared clones.

V gene TRBV3-1 combines with J gene TRBJ2-1; 15 positions agree with TRBD2. The CDR3 length is 17 residues. Germline CDR1 is LGHDT and CDR2 is YNNKEL (reference sequence). With 5 bases clipped from V and 4 bases from J, the junction kept 6 bases outside the gene matches. The CDR3 spells CASSSRTSGRAYNEQFF. The CDR3 nucleotides are TGTGCCAGCAGCTCCCGGACTAGCGGGAGGGCATACAATGAGCAGTTCTTC.

The J gene is TRBJ2-1, the V gene TRBV29-1; D may be TRBD1 or TRBD2 (6 bases each). The CDR3 is made up of 14 amino acids. The germline CDR1 and CDR2 sequences are SQVTM and ANQGSEA. With 5 bases removed from V and 1 base from J, the gap between germline ends came to 12 bases. CDR3 region: CSVNPGASYNEQFF. The CDR3 nucleotides read TGCAGCGTTAATCCGGGGGCTTCCTACAATGAGCAGTTCTTC.

Regarding this clonotype: The missing conserved phenylalanine or tryptophan at the end of this CDR3 makes a read error likely. The DNA is omitted, as the CDR3 cannot be located on it reliably, and the CDR3 follows TCRdb's listing. V gene TRBV12-3 or TRBV12-4 combines with J gene TRBJ1-2; the table's D call of TRBD1 was not tested on the DNA. With termini counted, the CDR3 has 12 amino acids. Here the CDR3 reads CASSLPSRTAEV.

A few counts support this clonotype. The chain combines TRBV18 with TRBJ1-4; D is uncertain. The CDR3 is made up of 14 amino acids. Trimming removed 3 bases at V and 5 bases at J, with 10 bases between. Germline CDR1 is KGHSH and CDR2 is LQKENI. CDR3 sequence reads: CASSPPMPNEKLFF. The CDR3 nucleotides read TGTGCCAGCTCACCCCCCATGCCGAATGAAAAACTGTTTTTT.

Only a few counts were recorded for this clonotype. This chain uses TRBV5-1 with TRBJ2-3; 7 bases agree with TRBD2. J gave up 4 bases and V 4 bases, and 9 bases lay outside the gene matches. This CDR3 spans 15 amino acids. The germline V gene has CDR1 SGHRS and CDR2 YFSETQ. For the CDR3, the DNA is TGCGCCAGCAGCATTATACTAGCGTCCTCAGATACGCAGTATTTT. This codes for CASSIILASSDTQYF.

As to this clonotype: A read error may be the cause here, since a much bigger clone is one base away. The chain has TRBV6-1 and TRBJ1-1; D call uncertain. The CDR3 sequence is 12 residues long. V dropped 6 bases and J dropped 1 base, with 6 bases sitting between them. From germline, CDR1 is MNHNS and CDR2 SASEGT. CDR3 in DNA: TGTGCCAGCAGGTACGGGAACACTGAAGCTTTCTTT. Translating gives CASRYGNTEAFF.

The CDR3 nucleotides are TGTGCCAGCAGCTTAGGCGGGAGTCCTTCCTACGAGCAGTACTTC. Protein sequence: CASSLGGSPSYEQYF. The V call is TRBV7-6, the J call TRBJ2-7; TRBD2 matches 7 bases. The germline gives CDR1 SGHVS, CDR2 FNYEAQ. The CDR3 is 15 residues long. Trimming at V came to 1 base and at J to 1 base, leaving 4 bases not matched to a gene.

CDR3 nucleotide sequence: TGTGCCAGCAGTGAAACCAGGGGTGTAGCCCTCCACTTT. Its protein is CASSETRGVALHF. The J gene is TRBJ1-6, the V gene TRBV6-2 or TRBV6-3, with D possibly being TRBD1 (6 bases). V lost 5 bases, J lost 14 bases, and 16 bases lay in between. Germline V gives CDR1 MNHEY, CDR2 SVGEGT. CDR3 size: 13 residues.

V usage is TRBV7-9 and J usage is TRBJ2-6, with a tentative D call TRBD1 (6 bases). V was cut by 6 bases and J by 3 bases, with 12 bases left in between. The CDR3 has 15 residues. CDR1 is SEHNR, CDR2 FQNEAQ, per germline (reference sequence). CDR3 bases: TGTGCCAGCAGTCAACAGGGTCTTGGGGCCAACGTCCTGACTTTC. It yields the protein CASSQQGLGANVLTF.